A selection of T cell receptor beta chains follows, all from one sample in a study of regulatory T cells in long-lasting Graves disease. Using its own MiXCR run on the multiplex PCR reads, TCRdb lists one record per CDR3 protein. The sample contains a few hundred thousand distinct CDR3 sequences, around a fifth of which appear only once. These data also featured in a second study, about T cells in Graves' hyperthyroidism and ophthalmopathy.

The material sequenced was peripheral blood mononuclear cells (PBMCs), taken at new diagnosis, from a patient treated with antithyroid drugs. The receptors stem from a woman in her twenties or thirties with Graves disease. Each CDR3 is given with its conserved first and last residue. Fields, in order: V gene, CDR3 protein.

TRBV19 CASSSRGYWETQYF
TRBV28 CASSPGTGSFYEQYF
TRBV6-2/TRBV6-3 CASSLYYGTGADEQFF
TRBV11-3 CASSPQSEKAKNIQYF
TRBV14 CASSQWQSVSTEAFF
TRBV27 CATQPGQVYNEQFF
TRBV19 CASSMEGYQPQHF
TRBV7-8 CASSLIWAGGDRYF
TRBV19 CASRFKLDTGELFF
TRBV28 CASSLKVAGVSSYEQYF
TRBV19 CASSIGGGLSNQPQHF
TRBV3-1 CASSPRIQMDGYTF
TRBV6-2/TRBV6-3 CASSPDTGANLREQYF
TRBV6-1 CASRGRTVGAEAFF
TRBV5-1 CASSAGQTTNEKLFF
TRBV12-3/TRBV12-4 CASNPARGNTEAFF
TRBV6-1 CASINQLGETQYF
TRBV28 CASRGTPGLRQPQHF
TRBV7-2 CASSFDRGQETQYF
TRBV29-1 CSVMDGYGYTF
TRBV2 CASSRQVYTEAFF
TRBV9 CASSVASGTGGYTF